Each of the 6 T cell receptor beta chains below was sequenced from the same sample in a study of monozygotic twins with inflammatory bowel disease. TCRdb reprocessed the 5' RACE reads, keeping one entry per CDR3 protein, no DNA. The repertoire shows 300,000 to 400,000 distinct CDR3 sequences; the top ten hold approximately 2%. Sequences were obtained from blood. These receptors all stem from a human donor with ulcerative colitis or Crohn's disease, or a healthy co-twin of an affected twin (not recorded which).

V is TRBV6-5 and J is TRBJ2-1; absent DNA, TCRdb's TRBD2 call cannot be checked. CDR1 is MNHEY and CDR2 is SVGAGI in the germline V gene. This CDR3 is 17 amino acids long. The CDR3 spells CASSYQIAGGGTDEQFF.

V usage is TRBV18 and J usage is TRBJ2-3. Germline loops: CDR1 KGHSH, CDR2 LQKENI. The CDR3 contains 13 residues. CDR3 sequence: CASSPGLADTQYF.

The chain recombines TRBV19 with TRBJ2-5; the TCRdb call, TRBD1, lacks DNA for checking. Germline assignment: CDR1 LNHDA and CDR2 SQIVND (reference sequence). The CDR3 extends over 15 amino acids. The CDR3 loop is CASSIDRGQQETQYF.

The V gene is TRBV12-3 or TRBV12-4, the J gene TRBJ1-5. The length of the CDR3 is 15 residues. The CDR3 region is CASSSDGSSNQPQHF.

Here the CDR3 reads CASSLPGISPLHF. The V and J genes are TRBV28 and TRBJ1-6. This CDR3 is 13 amino acids long. CDR1 and CDR2 (germline): MDHEN, SYDVKM.

The J gene is TRBJ2-1, the V gene TRBV7-9; TCRdb's D call of TRBD2 is untestable without DNA. The CDR3 sequence is 15 residues long. Germline V CDR1 and CDR2: SEHNR, FQNEAQ (reference sequence). CDR3: CASETGTSLHNEQFF.